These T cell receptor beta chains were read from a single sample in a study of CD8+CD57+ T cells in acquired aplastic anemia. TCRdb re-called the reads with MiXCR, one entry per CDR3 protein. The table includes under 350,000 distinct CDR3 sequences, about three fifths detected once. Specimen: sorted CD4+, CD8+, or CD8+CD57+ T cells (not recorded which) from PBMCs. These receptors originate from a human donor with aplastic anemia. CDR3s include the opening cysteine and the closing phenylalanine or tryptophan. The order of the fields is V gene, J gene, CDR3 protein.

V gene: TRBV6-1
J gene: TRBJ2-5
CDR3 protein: CASSEVFGETQYF

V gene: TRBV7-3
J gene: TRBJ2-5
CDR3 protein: CASSPRFGARETQYF

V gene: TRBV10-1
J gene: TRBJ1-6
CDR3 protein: CASSGTSGGGISPLHF

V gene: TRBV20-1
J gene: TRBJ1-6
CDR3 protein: CSARGGIKDNSPLHF

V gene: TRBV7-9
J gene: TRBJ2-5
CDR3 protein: CASSYQGQGSETQYF

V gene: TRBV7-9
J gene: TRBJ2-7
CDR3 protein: CASSLGTGSTTEQYF

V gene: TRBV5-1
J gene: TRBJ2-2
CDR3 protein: CASTRGSGRADTGELFF

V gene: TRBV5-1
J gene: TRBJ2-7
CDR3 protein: CASSSRLDSYEQYF

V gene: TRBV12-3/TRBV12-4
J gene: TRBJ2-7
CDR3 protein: CASSTGLAYEQYF

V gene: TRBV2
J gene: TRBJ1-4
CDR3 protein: CASRTSGGVSEKLFF

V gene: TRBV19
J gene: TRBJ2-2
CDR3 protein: CASSVTGTTNTGELFF

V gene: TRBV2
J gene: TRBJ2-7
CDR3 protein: CAGGLLSYEQYF

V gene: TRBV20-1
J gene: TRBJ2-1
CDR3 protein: CSAQRGSSYNEQFF

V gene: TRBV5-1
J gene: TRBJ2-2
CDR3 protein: CASSLVWGNTGELFF

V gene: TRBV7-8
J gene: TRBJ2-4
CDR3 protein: CASSQREGVGQYF

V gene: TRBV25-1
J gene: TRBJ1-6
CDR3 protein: CASSESPLGIDNSPLHF

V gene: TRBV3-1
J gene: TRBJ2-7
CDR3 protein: CASKGGSYEQYF

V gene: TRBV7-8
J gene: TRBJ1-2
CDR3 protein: CASSVGDYGYTF

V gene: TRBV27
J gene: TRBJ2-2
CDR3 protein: CASSLAGPYTGELFF

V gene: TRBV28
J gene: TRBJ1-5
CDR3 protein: CASSFGGSNQPQHF

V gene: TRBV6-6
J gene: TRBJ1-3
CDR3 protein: CASSYSSGVGTIYF

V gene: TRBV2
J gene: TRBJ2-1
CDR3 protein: CASSNYGGPYNEQFF

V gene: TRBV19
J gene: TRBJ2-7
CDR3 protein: CASKIGTGVYEQYF

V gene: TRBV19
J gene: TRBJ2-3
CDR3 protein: CAGRTSGRLLTDTQYF

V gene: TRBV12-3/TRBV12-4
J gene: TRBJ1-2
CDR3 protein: CASSHPQVLTLYGYTF

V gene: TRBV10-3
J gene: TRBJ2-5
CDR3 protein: CAISGGTGGSETQYF

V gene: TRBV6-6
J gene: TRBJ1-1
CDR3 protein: CASKGAVTEAFF

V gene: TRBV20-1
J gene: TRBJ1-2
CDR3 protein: CSARGLGGYTF

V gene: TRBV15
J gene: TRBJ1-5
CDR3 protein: CATGTGGGSQPQHF

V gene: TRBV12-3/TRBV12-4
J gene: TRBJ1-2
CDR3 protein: CASSFEVGYTF

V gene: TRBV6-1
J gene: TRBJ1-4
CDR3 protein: CASSWNEKLFF

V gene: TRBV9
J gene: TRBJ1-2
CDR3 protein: CASSATGGTGPLSF

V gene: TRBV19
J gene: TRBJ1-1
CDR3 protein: CASSQQSPEAFF

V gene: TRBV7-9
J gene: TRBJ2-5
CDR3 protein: CASSLRTSGEETQYF

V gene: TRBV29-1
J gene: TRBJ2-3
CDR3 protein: CSVVVGATDTQYF

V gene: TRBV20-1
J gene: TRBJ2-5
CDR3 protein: CSAFGLAGETQYF

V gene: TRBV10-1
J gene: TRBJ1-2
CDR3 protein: CANKLRDRSGGYTF